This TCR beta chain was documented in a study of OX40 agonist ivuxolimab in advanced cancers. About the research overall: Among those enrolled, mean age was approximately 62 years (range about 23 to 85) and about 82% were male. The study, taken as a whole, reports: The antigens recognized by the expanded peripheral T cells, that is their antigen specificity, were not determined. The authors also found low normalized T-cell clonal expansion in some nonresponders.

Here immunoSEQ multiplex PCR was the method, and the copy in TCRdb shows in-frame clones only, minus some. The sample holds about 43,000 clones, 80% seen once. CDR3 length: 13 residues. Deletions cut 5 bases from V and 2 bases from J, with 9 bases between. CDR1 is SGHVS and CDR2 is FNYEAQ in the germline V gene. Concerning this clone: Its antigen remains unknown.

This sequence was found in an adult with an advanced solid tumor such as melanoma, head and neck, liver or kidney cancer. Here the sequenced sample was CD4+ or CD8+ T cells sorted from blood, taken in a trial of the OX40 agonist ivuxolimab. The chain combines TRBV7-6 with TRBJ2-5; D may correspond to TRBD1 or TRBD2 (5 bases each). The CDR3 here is CASSPGRQETQYF. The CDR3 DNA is TGTGCCAGCAGCCCGGGGCGGCAAGAGACCCAGTACTTC. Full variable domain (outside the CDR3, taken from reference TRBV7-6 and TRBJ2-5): GAGVSQSPRYKVTKRGQDVALRCDPISGHVSLYWYRQALGQGPEFLTYFNYEAQQDKSGLPNDRFSAERPEGSISTLTIQRTEQRDSAMYRCASSPGRQETQYFGPGTRLLVL.